The rows below give T cell receptor beta chains drawn from one sample of a study of blood T cell repertoires in COVID-19. TCRdb keeps only in-frame clones here, not all; method: immunoSEQ multiplex PCR. The table has some 250,000 clones, about nine tenths seen once. The sample taken for sequencing was PBMCs or T cells enriched from blood (not recorded which). The origin of the receptors is a human donor in a cohort exposed to, infected with or recovered from COVID-19 (not recorded which). The donor label of this sample is uncertain. CDR3s include the opening cysteine and the closing phenylalanine or tryptophan. Fields, in order: V gene, J gene, clone size, D gene, CDR3 protein, CDR3 DNA. The D gene is left open where the match is weak. Clone size is stated in some rows and not others, as once, few, many or a class when expanded.

TRBV4-3	TRBJ1-1	-	-	CASSQTGVTEAFF	TGCGCCAGCAGCCAAACGGGGGTAACTGAAGCTTTCTTT
TRBV5-1	TRBJ2-1	-	TRBD1	CASSPLFGTGEWNEQFF	TGCGCCAGCAGCCCCCTTTTCGGGACAGGGGAATGGAATGAGCAGTTCTTC
TRBV6-2/TRBV6-3	TRBJ2-1	-	-	CASSYDRGEQFF	TGTGCCAGCAGTTACGATCGGGGGGAGCAGTTCTTC
TRBV7-9	TRBJ1-2	-	-	CASSLTGTGYTF	TGTGCCAGCAGCTTAACAGGGACTGGCTACACCTTC
TRBV7-8	TRBJ2-7	-	TRBD1	CASRPTRDRLYEQYF	TGTGCCAGCAGACCGACCCGGGACAGGCTTTACGAGCAGTACTTC
TRBV19	TRBJ1-5	-	-	CASSTSQGSLQPQHF	TGTGCCAGTAGTACCTCCCAGGGTTCGCTTCAGCCCCAGCATTTT
TRBV27	TRBJ2-5	-	TRBD1	CASSWDRQFRQETQYF	TGTGCCAGCAGTTGGGACAGGCAGTTTCGGCAAGAGACCCAGTACTTC
TRBV18	TRBJ2-2	few	-	CASSPNSLEGGGGELFF	TGTGCCAGCTCACCAAATTCCCTGGAGGGAGGCGGCGGGGAGCTGTTTTTT
TRBV10-1	TRBJ1-2	few	-	CASSDLLDTSNYGYTF	TGCGCCAGCAGTGATCTTCTTGACACTTCTAACTATGGCTACACCTTC
TRBV5-4	TRBJ2-1	-	-	CASSLEDSSYNEQFF	TGTGCCAGCAGCTTGGAGGACAGTTCCTACAATGAGCAGTTCTTC
TRBV14	TRBJ2-2	-	-	CASSQLTGFTGELFF	TGTGCCAGCAGCCAGCTTACAGGGTTCACCGGGGAGCTGTTTTTT
TRBV7-6	TRBJ2-3	once	-	CASSLAPGDHGYF	TGTGCCAGCAGCTTAGCCCCCGGGGATCACGGGTATTTT
TRBV27	TRBJ1-2	-	-	CASSPGGLYGYTF	TGTGCCAGCAGTCCCGGGGGACTCTATGGCTACACCTTC
TRBV5-1	TRBJ1-2	-	-	CASSLNGISPASYGYTF	TGCGCCAGCAGCTTGAACGGGATTTCGCCCGCTAGCTATGGCTACACCTTC
TRBV19	TRBJ2-7	-	-	CASSIEDRSYEQYF	TGTGCCAGTAGTATCGAAGACAGGTCCTACGAGCAGTACTTC
TRBV11-2	TRBJ2-1	-	TRBD2	CASSSSGLAGGSYNEQFF	TGTGCCAGCAGCTCTTCGGGACTAGCGGGGGGTTCCTACAATGAGCAGTTCTTC
TRBV28	TRBJ2-2	-	-	CASSLFRAGNWAGELFF	TGTGCCAGCAGTTTATTTAGGGCAGGGAACTGGGCCGGGGAGCTGTTTTTT
TRBV7-2	TRBJ1-2	-	-	CASSLMERGYTF	TGTGCCAGCAGCTTAATGGAGAGGGGCTACACCTTC
TRBV7-8	TRBJ2-5	-	-	CASSFNQETQYF	TGTGCCAGCAGCTTTAATCAAGAGACCCAGTACTTC
TRBV3-1/TRBV3-2	TRBJ1-1	-	-	CASSRATEAFF	TGTGCCAGCAGCCGAGCGACTGAAGCTTTCTTT
TRBV5-1	TRBJ2-3	once	TRBD2	CASSFGLAGATDTQYF	TGCGCCAGCAGCTTTGGACTAGCGGGGGCCACAGATACGCAGTATTTT
TRBV6-2/TRBV6-3	TRBJ1-1	few	-	CASSAGVTEAFF	TGTGCCAGCAGTGCAGGGGTTACTGAAGCTTTCTTT
TRBV5-1	TRBJ1-2	-	TRBD1	CASSVQGANYGYTF	TGCGCCAGCAGCGTACAGGGGGCGAACTATGGCTACACCTTC
TRBV18	TRBJ1-3	-	TRBD1	CASSPLGTARSGNTIYF	TGTGCCAGCTCACCCTTAGGGACAGCACGCTCTGGAAACACCATATATTTT
TRBV6-5	TRBJ1-2	-	TRBD1	CASSGQGYGYTF	TGTGCCAGCAGCGGACAGGGCTATGGCTACACCTTC
TRBV4-2	TRBJ2-1	-	-	CASSQVEALANEQFF	TGTGCCAGCAGCCAAGTAGAGGCCCTCGCCAATGAGCAGTTCTTC
TRBV29-1	TRBJ1-2	once	TRBD1	CSAQGQFYGYTF	TGCAGCGCCCAGGGACAGTTCTATGGCTACACCTTC
TRBV5-1	TRBJ2-7	-	-	CASTISGFTYEQYF	TGCGCCAGCACCATCTCGGGGTTTACTTACGAGCAGTACTTC
TRBV13	TRBJ1-2	-	TRBD1	CASSQDRGYYGYTF	TGTGCCAGCAGCCAGGACAGGGGGTACTATGGCTACACCTTC
TRBV27	TRBJ1-1	once	TRBD1	CASSSGQGMNTEAFF	TGTGCCAGCAGTTCCGGACAGGGCATGAACACTGAAGCTTTCTTT
TRBV11-2	TRBJ2-3	-	-	CASSSPRFSPDTQYF	TGTGCCAGCAGCTCCCCCCGGTTTTCCCCAGATACGCAGTATTTT
TRBV12-3/TRBV12-4	TRBJ1-1	-	TRBD1	CASSFDRGTEAFF	TGTGCCAGCAGCTTTGACAGGGGAACTGAAGCTTTCTTT
TRBV20-1	TRBJ2-1	once	-	CSASLSEGTNEQFF	TGCAGTGCTAGTCTAAGCGAGGGAACCAATGAGCAGTTCTTC
TRBV15	TRBJ1-1	-	-	CATSRDMGAGVNTEAFF	TGTGCCACCAGCAGAGATATGGGGGCAGGGGTGAACACTGAAGCTTTCTTT
TRBV7-8	TRBJ2-7	-	TRBD1	CASSRDRQGEQYF	TGTGCCAGCAGCCGGGACAGGCAAGGCGAGCAGTACTTC
TRBV5-6	TRBJ2-6	-	-	CASSWWGAGANVLTF	TGTGCCAGCAGCTGGTGGGGGGCTGGGGCCAACGTCCTGACTTTC
TRBV19	TRBJ1-4	-	TRBD1	CASSIGTGGRLEKLFF	TGTGCCAGTAGTATAGGAACAGGGGGGCGTCTTGAAAAACTGTTTTTT
TRBV6-4	TRBJ1-4	-	-	CASSEASGSTEKLFF	TGTGCCAGCAGCGAGGCGTCAGGGTCGACTGAAAAACTGTTTTTT
TRBV6-5	TRBJ2-1	-	TRBD1	CASSTPGTGVKQFF	TGTGCCAGCAGTACACCCGGGACAGGGGTAAAGCAGTTCTTC
TRBV4-3	TRBJ1-1	-	TRBD1	CASSQDRGIEAFF	TGCGCCAGCAGCCAGGACAGGGGAATTGAAGCTTTCTTT
TRBV14	TRBJ1-3	-	-	CASSQEAGGGNTIYF	TGTGCCAGCAGCCAAGAAGCGGGTGGCGGAAACACCATATATTTT
TRBV7-3	TRBJ1-6	-	TRBD1	CASSPDRDSPLHF	TGTGCCAGCAGCCCCGACAGGGATTCACCCCTCCACTTT
TRBV19	TRBJ1-5	-	TRBD1	CASSSGGGNQPQHF	TGTGCCAGTAGTTCAGGGGGCGGGAATCAGCCCCAGCATTTT
TRBV21-1	TRBJ1-4	-	-	CASSPLRTGGAMPDEKLFF	TGTGCCAGTTCGCCCTTACGGACAGGGGGCGCGATGCCTGATGAAAAACTGTTTTTT
TRBV5-4	TRBJ1-6	-	-	CASHVGGRIDSPLHF	TGTGCCAGCCACGTGGGGGGGCGCATTGATTCACCCCTCCACTTT
TRBV6-5	TRBJ1-4	few	TRBD1	CASSRGQEGEKLFF	TGTGCCAGCAGCAGGGGGCAGGAAGGAGAAAAACTGTTTTTT
TRBV18	TRBJ1-3	-	-	CASSPSSSGNTIYF	TGTGCCAGCTCCCCGTCGAGCTCTGGAAACACCATATATTTT
TRBV4-1	TRBJ2-1	-	-	CASSQVRGTRDEQFF	TGCGCCAGCAGCCAAGTACGGGGAACTAGAGATGAGCAGTTCTTC
TRBV14	TRBJ2-1	-	TRBD2	CASSQEGGNGYEQFF	TGTGCCAGCAGCCAAGAGGGAGGGAATGGCTATGAGCAGTTCTTC
TRBV9	TRBJ2-2	-	TRBD1	CASSETGANTGELFF	TGTGCCAGCAGCGAGACAGGGGCGAACACCGGGGAGCTGTTTTTT
TRBV7-9	TRBJ1-3	-	-	CASSSQQVPRSGNTIYF	TGTGCCAGCAGCTCCCAACAGGTCCCCCGCTCTGGAAACACCATATATTTT
TRBV5-1	TRBJ1-1	-	-	CASSLGGGYTEAFF	TGCGCCAGCAGCTTGGGAGGAGGATACACTGAAGCTTTCTTT
TRBV24-1	TRBJ2-2	-	-	CATSEGGRAGELFF	TGTGCCACCAGTGAGGGGGGTAGGGCCGGGGAGCTGTTTTTT
TRBV27	TRBJ1-6	-	TRBD1	CASSLAQTGGHSPLHF	TGTGCCAGCAGTTTGGCCCAAACAGGGGGCCATTCACCCCTCCACTTT
TRBV15	TRBJ1-5	-	-	CATSRDLGAGGNQPQHF	TGTGCCACCAGCAGAGATTTGGGGGCAGGGGGCAATCAGCCCCAGCATTTT
TRBV3-1/TRBV3-2	TRBJ2-3	-	TRBD1	CASSRLGQGSRTDTQYF	TGTGCCAGCAGCCGATTGGGACAGGGGTCGAGAACGGATACGCAGTATTTT
TRBV7-3	TRBJ1-6	once	-	CASSPAGGSGSPLHF	TGTGCCAGCAGCCCAGCGGGGGGAAGTGGGTCACCCCTCCACTTT
TRBV10-3	TRBJ1-5	-	-	CAISEGRQPQHF	TGTGCCATCAGTGAAGGGAGGCAGCCCCAGCATTTT
TRBV19	TRBJ2-1	-	TRBD2	CASSRQAGATYNEQFF	TGTGCCAGTAGTAGACAAGCGGGGGCCACCTACAATGAGCAGTTCTTC
TRBV7-3	TRBJ1-2	-	-	CASSLSPGNYGYTF	TGTGCCAGCAGCTTATCCCCGGGAAACTATGGCTACACCTTC